A selection of T cell receptor beta chains follows, all from one sample in a study of cytotoxic CD8 clonotypes in ibrutinib-treated CLL. The protocol was immunoSEQ multiplex PCR, while the TCRdb copy is restricted to in-frame clones and leaves out a portion. Here the sample spans approximately 50,000 clones, over 60% being singletons. The starting material was PBMCs, obtained after 12 months of ibrutinib treatment. Receptor source: a human donor with chronic lymphocytic leukemia. The CDR3 runs from the conserved cysteine through the conserved F or W. The size entry is marked missing in some rows and otherwise reads once, few, many or a size class.

clone size | CDR3 length | V gene | CDR3 protein
few | 14 | TRBV18 | CASSPVNEAYGYTF
NA | 14 | TRBV5-4 | CASSLAGGHGELFF
NA | 17 | TRBV2 | CASSEARTGRAYTEAFF
NA | 15 | TRBV13 | CASSPGTVGANVLTF
NA | 17 | TRBV18 | CASSLYPGTSGGNEQYF
NA | 12 | TRBV7-2 | CASSPRTDTQYF
NA | 15 | TRBV30 | CAWSPRDRVAGELFF
NA | 15 | TRBV6-5 | CASSYSSTTDAGYTF
NA | 16 | TRBV9 | CASSPMLAGNYNEQFF
few | 13 | TRBV19 | CASSITGGYGYTF
once | 15 | TRBV7-8 | CASTPTRGRIYEQYF
many | 15 | TRBV29-1 | CSVESVTGGFDEQFF
NA | 16 | TRBV5-6 | CASSFQGLATNEKLFF
few | 15 | TRBV7-9 | CASSLIAGVTDTQYF
NA | 16 | TRBV28 | CASSSTSGSPAYEQYF
NA | 13 | TRBV7-9 | CASSLGLANEQYF
few | 15 | TRBV6-5 | CASSPGATSTDTQYF
NA | 16 | TRBV5-1 | CASSLAGGRQRETQYF
once | 15 | TRBV5-4 | CASSPAWGVAETQYF
NA | 18 | TRBV7-3 | CASSLTPSGSGSTGELFF
NA | 14 | TRBV6-5 | CASSYFGGSGELFF
NA | 15 | TRBV5-6 | CASSLFVLGFYEQYF
NA | 14 | TRBV6-5 | CASRETDKQETQYF
NA | 15 | TRBV29-1 | CSVSRGAGWQETQYF
NA | 14 | TRBV11-3 | CASSLGEVTDTQYF